A selection of T cell receptor beta chains follows, all from one sample in a study of neurological immune-mediated disorders. TCRdb processed the 5' RACE reads anew with MiXCR; each CDR3 protein has one entry. This table has some 24,000 distinct CDR3 sequences, over 6.5% appearing once. The sequenced sample consisted of PBMCs. Receptors originate from a woman in her 40s in good health. The CDR3 runs from the conserved cysteine through the conserved F or W. The D gene is left open where the match is weak. Part of the rows lack a size; the others show once, few, many or a class for expanded clones.

j_call v_call clone_size d_call cdr3_nt cdr3_aa
TRBJ1-5 TRBV5-5 many . TGTGCCAGCAGCCCAGGGATGGGTGGTCAGCCCCAGCATTTT CASSPGMGGQPQHF
TRBJ2-5 TRBV5-5 many . TGTGCCAGCAGCTTGGCTCGGACCCCGAGGGTCCAAGAGACCCAGTACTTC CASSLARTPRVQETQYF
TRBJ2-3 TRBV12-3/TRBV12-4 many TRBD2 TGTGCCAGCAGTGCCGGGACTAGCTCAGATACGCAGTATTTT CASSAGTSSDTQYF
TRBJ2-6 TRBV28 medium-sized TRBD2 TGTGCCAGCAGTTTAGAGACTAGCGTCTCTGGGGCCAACGTCCTGACTTTC CASSLETSVSGANVLTF
TRBJ2-7 TRBV3-1 many . TGTGCCAGCAGCCAAGATTCAGGGGTTGCCTACGAGCAGTACTTC CASSQDSGVAYEQYF
TRBJ2-2 TRBV25-1 many . TGTGCCAGCAGTGAAGGGGAGAACACCGGGGAGCTGTTTTTT CASSEGENTGELFF
TRBJ2-3 TRBV12-3/TRBV12-4 many TRBD1 TGTGCCAGCAGTTTAACGGGACAGGGTATGAGGACAGATACGCAGTATTTT CASSLTGQGMRTDTQYF
TRBJ2-5 TRBV5-1 many . TGCGCCAGCAGCTTCGCCGGCCGGGAGACCCAGTACTTC CASSFAGRETQYF
TRBJ1-1 TRBV20-1 medium-sized . TGCAGGCTACCCGGGGACACTGAAGCTTTCTTT CRLPGDTEAFF
TRBJ2-3 TRBV5-6 many TRBD2 TGTGCCAGCCTGGAGGGAGGGAGCACAGATACGCAGTATTTT CASLEGGSTDTQYF
TRBJ2-5 TRBV5-6 many . TGTGCCAGCAGCGGGGCGCAGGAAGAGACCCAGTACTTC CASSGAQEETQYF
TRBJ2-7 TRBV5-1 many TRBD2 TGCGCCAGCAGCTTGACTAGCGGGCCGACCTACGAGCAGTACTTC CASSLTSGPTYEQYF
TRBJ1-2 TRBV21-1 many . TGTGCCAGCAGAAGGACGGACTATGGCTACACCTTC CASRRTDYGYTF
TRBJ2-7 TRBV29-1 many TRBD2 TGCAGCGTTGATCCCCGTCTTTTGACGGGAGGTGCCCTACGCCACAAAAGCTACGAGCAGTACTTC CSVDPRLLTGGALRHKSYEQYF
TRBJ1-3 TRBV18 . . TGTGCCAGCTCACCACGACAGGAATATTCTGGAAACACCATATATTTT CASSPRQEYSGNTIYF
TRBJ2-2 TRBV20-1 many TRBD2 TGCAGTGCGCAGGGGCGACTAGCGGGAGTCACCGGGGAGCTGTTTTTT CSAQGRLAGVTGELFF
TRBJ2-6 TRBV20-1 many . TGCAGTGCTAGAGACCTAACCTCTGGGGCCAACGTCCTGACTTTC CSARDLTSGANVLTF
TRBJ2-5 TRBV25-1 many TRBD1 TGTGCCAGCAGCGGACAGGGGCGCACTGAAGAGACCCAGTACTTC CASSGQGRTEETQYF
TRBJ2-3 TRBV3-1 many TRBD2 TGTGCCAGCAGCCAATCTGCGGGAGGTGCAGATACGCAGTATTTT CASSQSAGGADTQYF
TRBJ2-3 TRBV6-6 many TRBD2 TGTGCCAGCAGGCTGCCGGGACTAGCGGGAAAAAATACGCAGTATTTT CASRLPGLAGKNTQYF
TRBJ1-1 TRBV20-1 many . TGCAGTGCTCCCTCAACAGTTTTGAACACTGAAGCTTTCTTT CSAPSTVLNTEAFF
TRBJ2-7 TRBV29-1 many TRBD1 TGCAGCGTTGATGACCCCGGACAGGGGGCGTCCGAGCAGTACTTC CSVDDPGQGASEQYF
TRBJ2-5 TRBV21-1 many . TGTGCCAGCAGCCGCTGGCTACCCCAAGAGACCCAGTACTTC CASSRWLPQETQYF
TRBJ2-1 TRBV7-2 many . TGTGCCAGCAGCTTACTGCTAGAATACAATGAGCAGTTCTTC CASSLLLEYNEQFF
TRBJ2-5 TRBV5-8 medium-sized TRBD2 TGTGCCAGCAGCTTGTTAGCGGGAGGAGAGACCCAGTACTTC CASSLLAGGETQYF
TRBJ1-5 TRBV28 many . TGTGCCAGCAGAGGGGAGAATAGCAATCAGCCCCAGCATTTT CASRGENSNQPQHF
TRBJ2-1 TRBV20-1 many TRBD2 TGCAGTGCTAGAGACTCGACCGGGACTAGCTCTTACAATGAGCAGTTCTTC CSARDSTGTSSYNEQFF
TRBJ2-7 TRBV6-5 many . TGTGCCAGCAGTGAACAGCCGGGACAAGCCTACGAGCAGTACTTC CASSEQPGQAYEQYF
TRBJ2-7 TRBV7-8 many . TGTGCCAGCAGCTTAGGCAGGGGCTCCTACGAGCAGTACTTC CASSLGRGSYEQYF
TRBJ2-7 TRBV20-1 . . TGCAGTGCTTCTCCCTTCCAGGGCGACGACGAGCAGTACTTC CSASPFQGDDEQYF
TRBJ2-1 TRBV5-1 many . TGCGCCAGCAGCTTGGGAGCTGTGGCAGGTTACAATGAGCAGTTCTTC CASSLGAVAGYNEQFF
TRBJ2-3 TRBV20-1 many TRBD2 TGCAGTTACCGACTAGCGGGGGCCCCAGATACGCAGTATTTT CSYRLAGAPDTQYF
TRBJ2-7 TRBV20-1 many . TGCAGTGCTCACAGGCAATACGAGCAGTACTTC CSAHRQYEQYF
TRBJ2-1 TRBV20-1 many . TGCAGTGCTAGCGTCACCGGGACCAACCAGCTGCAGTTCTTC CSASVTGTNQLQFF
TRBJ1-1 TRBV29-1 many TRBD1 TGCAGCTTTGGACAGGGGGCTGAAGCTTTCTTT CSFGQGAEAFF